Listed here is a single T cell receptor (beta chain). The antigen is undetermined. Trimming stripped 0 bases from V and 0 bases from J, with 10 bases between. The germline V gene has CDR1 SGDLS and CDR2 YYNGEE. CDR3 length: 16 amino acids. Template material for TCR beta VDJ and CDR3 profiling consisted of genomic DNA. TCRdb re-derived calls from the reads in MiXCR, one entry per CDR3 protein. The sample lists about 20,000 distinct CDR3 sequences; 40% were seen once. These data belong to a study of CD8+CD57+ T cells in acquired aplastic anemia. Findings and caveats of the study: In the patients, CD8+CD57+ cells came out less diverse than the total CD4+ and CD8+ pools. Between patients and controls, about 31 CD8+ CDR3 sequences were found in common. Patients and controls were not found to differ significantly in CD8+ Simpson's diversity.

An expansion of CD8+CD57+ cells by flow cytometry had been shown in patients chosen for sequencing. The patients, all of them, had severe acquired aplastic anemia. The authors bead-enriched CD8+CD57+ cells, obtaining a mean 1.6 ug DNA. This TCR was sampled from a human donor with aplastic anemia. The chain recombines TRBV9 with TRBJ2-1; D ambiguous. The sequenced sample consisted of CD8+CD57+ T cells sorted from PBMCs. Stated subset: bead-enriched CD8+CD57+ effector memory T cells from SAA patients. CDR3 coding DNA: TGTGCCAGCAGCGTAGCGACGGCCAGCTCCTACAATGAGCAGTTCTTC. Translation gives CASSVATASSYNEQFF.